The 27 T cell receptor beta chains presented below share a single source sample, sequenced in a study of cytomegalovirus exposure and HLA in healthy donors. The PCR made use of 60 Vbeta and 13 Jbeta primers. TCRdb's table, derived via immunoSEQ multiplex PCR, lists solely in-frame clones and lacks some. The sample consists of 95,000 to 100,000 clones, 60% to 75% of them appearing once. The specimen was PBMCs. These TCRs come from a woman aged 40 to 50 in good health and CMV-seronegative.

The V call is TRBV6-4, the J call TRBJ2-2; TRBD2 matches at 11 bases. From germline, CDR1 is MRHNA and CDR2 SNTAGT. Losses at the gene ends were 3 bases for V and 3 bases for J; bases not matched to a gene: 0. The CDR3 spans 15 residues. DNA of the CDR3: TGTGCCAGCAGTGAACTAGCGGGAGACACCGGGGAGCTGTTTTTT. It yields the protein CASSELAGDTGELFF.

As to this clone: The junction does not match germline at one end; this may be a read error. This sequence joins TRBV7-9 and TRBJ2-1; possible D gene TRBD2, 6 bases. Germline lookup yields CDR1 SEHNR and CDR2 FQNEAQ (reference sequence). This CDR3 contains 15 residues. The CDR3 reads CSSGRTGWARNEQFF. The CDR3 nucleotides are TGTTCCAGCGGGCGAACAGGCTGGGCTCGGAATGAGCAGTTCTTC. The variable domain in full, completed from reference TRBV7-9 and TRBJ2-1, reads DTGVSQNPRHKITKRGQNVTFRCDPISEHNRLYWYRQTLGQGPEFLTYFQNEAQLEKSRLLSDRFSAERPKGSFSTLEIQRTEQGDSAMYLCSSGRTGWARNEQFFGPGTRLTVL.

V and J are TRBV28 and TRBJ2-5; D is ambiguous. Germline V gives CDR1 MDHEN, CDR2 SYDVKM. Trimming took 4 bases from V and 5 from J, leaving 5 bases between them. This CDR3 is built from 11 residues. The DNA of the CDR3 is TGTGCCAGCAGTTCCCCGGAGACCCAGTACTTC. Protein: CASSSPETQYF. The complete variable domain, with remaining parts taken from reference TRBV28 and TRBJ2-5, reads DVKVTQSSRYLVKRTGEKVFLECVQDMDHENMFWYRQDPGLGLRLIYFSYDVKMKEKGDIPEGYSVSREKKERFSLILESASTNQTSMYLCASSSPETQYFGPGTRLLVL.

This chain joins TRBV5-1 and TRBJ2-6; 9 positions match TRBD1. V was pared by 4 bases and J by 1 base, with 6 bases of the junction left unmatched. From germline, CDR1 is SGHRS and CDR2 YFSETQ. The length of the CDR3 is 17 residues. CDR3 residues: CASSVGTGTSGANVLTF. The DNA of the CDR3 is TGCGCCAGCAGCGTGGGGACAGGGACGTCTGGGGCCAACGTCCTGACTTTC.

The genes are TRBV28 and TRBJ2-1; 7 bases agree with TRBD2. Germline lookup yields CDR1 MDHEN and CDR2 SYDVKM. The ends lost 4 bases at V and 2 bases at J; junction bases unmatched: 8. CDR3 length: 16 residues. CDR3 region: CASSSPGGSTYNEQFF. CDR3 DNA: TGTGCCAGCAGTTCACCGGGCGGGAGTACCTACAATGAGCAGTTCTTC.

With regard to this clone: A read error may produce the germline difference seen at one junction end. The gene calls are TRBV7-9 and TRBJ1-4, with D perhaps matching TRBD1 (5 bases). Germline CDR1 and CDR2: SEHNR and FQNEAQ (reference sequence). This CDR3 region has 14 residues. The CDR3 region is CSSSTIGGGEKLFF. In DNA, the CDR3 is TGTTCCAGCAGCACGATTGGGGGGGGAGAAAAACTGTTTTTT.

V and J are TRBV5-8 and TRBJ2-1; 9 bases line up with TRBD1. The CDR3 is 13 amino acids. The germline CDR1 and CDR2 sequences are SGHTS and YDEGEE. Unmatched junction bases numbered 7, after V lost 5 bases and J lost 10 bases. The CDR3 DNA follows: TGTGCCAGCAGTAGGGACAGGGCAGGAGAGCAGTTCTTC. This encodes CASSRDRAGEQFF.

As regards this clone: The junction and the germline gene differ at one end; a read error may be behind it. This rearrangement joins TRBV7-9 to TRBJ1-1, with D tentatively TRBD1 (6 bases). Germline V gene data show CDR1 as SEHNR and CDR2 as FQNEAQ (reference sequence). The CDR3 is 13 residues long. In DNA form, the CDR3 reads TGTTCCAGCAGCTTCCTACAGGGTGCTGAAGCTTTCTTT. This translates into CSSSFLQGAEAFF.

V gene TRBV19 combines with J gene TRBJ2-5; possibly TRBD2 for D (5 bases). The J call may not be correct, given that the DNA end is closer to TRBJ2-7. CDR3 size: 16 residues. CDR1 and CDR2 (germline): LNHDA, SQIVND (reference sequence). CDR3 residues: CASSNPRASNSYEQYF. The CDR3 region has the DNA TGTGCCAGTAGCAACCCGCGGGCATCCAACTCCTACGAGCAGTACTTC.

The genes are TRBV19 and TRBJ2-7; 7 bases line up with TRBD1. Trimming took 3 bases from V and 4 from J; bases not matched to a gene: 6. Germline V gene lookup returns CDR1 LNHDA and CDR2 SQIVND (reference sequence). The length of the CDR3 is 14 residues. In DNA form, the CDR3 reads TGTGCCAGTAGTATCCGGCAGGGGGTTTACGAGCAGTACTTC. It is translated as CASSIRQGVYEQYF.

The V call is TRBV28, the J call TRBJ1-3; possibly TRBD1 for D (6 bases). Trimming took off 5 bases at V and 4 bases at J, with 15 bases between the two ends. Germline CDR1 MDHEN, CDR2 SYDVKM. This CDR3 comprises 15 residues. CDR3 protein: CASSAAGVVGNTIYF. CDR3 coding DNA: TGTGCCAGCAGTGCTGCAGGGGTCGTCGGAAACACCATATATTTT.

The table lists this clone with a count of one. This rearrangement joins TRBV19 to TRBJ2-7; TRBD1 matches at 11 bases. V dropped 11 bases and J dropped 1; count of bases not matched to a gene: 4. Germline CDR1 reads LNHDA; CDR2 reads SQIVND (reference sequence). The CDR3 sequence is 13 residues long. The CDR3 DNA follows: TGTGCCTTGGGACAGGGGGGGTCCTACGAGCAGTACTTC. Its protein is CALGQGGSYEQYF.

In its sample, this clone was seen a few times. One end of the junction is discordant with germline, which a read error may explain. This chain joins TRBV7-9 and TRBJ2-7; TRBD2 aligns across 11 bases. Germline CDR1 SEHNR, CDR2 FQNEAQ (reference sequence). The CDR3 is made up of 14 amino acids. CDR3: CSSSPSGRTYEQYF. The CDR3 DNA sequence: TGTTCCAGCTCGCCTAGCGGGAGGACCTACGAACAGTACTTC.

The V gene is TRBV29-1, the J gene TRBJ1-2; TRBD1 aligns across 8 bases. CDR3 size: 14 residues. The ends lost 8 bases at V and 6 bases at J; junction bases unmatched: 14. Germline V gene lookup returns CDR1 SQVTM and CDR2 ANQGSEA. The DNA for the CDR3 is TGCAGCTCAGATGACAGGGGATCATTTAATGGCTACACCTTC. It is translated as CSSDDRGSFNGYTF.

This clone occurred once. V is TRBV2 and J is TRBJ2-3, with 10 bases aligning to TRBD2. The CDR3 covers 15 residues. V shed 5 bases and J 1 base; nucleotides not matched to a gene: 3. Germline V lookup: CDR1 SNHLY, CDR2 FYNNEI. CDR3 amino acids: CASSTAGGGTDTQYF. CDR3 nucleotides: TGTGCCAGCAGTACAGCGGGGGGGGGCACAGATACGCAGTATTTT.

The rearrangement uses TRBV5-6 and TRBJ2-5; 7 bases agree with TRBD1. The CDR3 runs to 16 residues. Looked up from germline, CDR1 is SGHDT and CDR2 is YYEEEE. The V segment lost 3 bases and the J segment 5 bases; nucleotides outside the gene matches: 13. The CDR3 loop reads CASSYPGQSAAETQYF. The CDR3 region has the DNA TGTGCCAGCAGCTACCCGGGACAGTCCGCTGCGGAGACCCAGTACTTC.

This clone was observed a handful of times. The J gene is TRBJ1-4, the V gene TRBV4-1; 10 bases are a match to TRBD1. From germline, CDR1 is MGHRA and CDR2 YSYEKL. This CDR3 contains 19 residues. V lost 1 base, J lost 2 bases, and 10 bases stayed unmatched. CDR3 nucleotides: TGCGCCAGCAGCCAAGGGACAGGGGGTATGACTTGGACTAATGAAAAACTGTTTTTT. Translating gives CASSQGTGGMTWTNEKLFF.

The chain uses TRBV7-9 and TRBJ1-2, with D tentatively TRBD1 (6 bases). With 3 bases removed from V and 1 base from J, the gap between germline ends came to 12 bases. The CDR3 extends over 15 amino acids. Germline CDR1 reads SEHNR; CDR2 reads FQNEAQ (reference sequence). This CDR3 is CASSFPQGSNYGYTF. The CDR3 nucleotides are TGTGCCAGCAGCTTTCCACAGGGTAGTAACTATGGCTACACCTTC. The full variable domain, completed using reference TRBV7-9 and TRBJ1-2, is DTGVSQNPRHKITKRGQNVTFRCDPISEHNRLYWYRQTLGQGPEFLTYFQNEAQLEKSRLLSDRFSAERPKGSFSTLEIQRTEQGDSAMYLCASSFPQGSNYGYTFGSGTRLTVV.

The CDR3 nucleotides are TGTGCCAGCAGCGTAGCTACGAGGGGGCCAATCAACGAGCAGTACTTC. Encoded protein: CASSVATRGPINEQYF. J is TRBJ2-7 and V is TRBV9, with TRBD1 matching over 7 bases. CDR1 is SGDLS, CDR2 YYNGEE, per germline. V gave up 0 bases and J gave up 5 bases; unmatched junction bases: 11. The CDR3 covers 16 residues.

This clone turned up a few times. CDR3 DNA: TGTGCCAGCAGCCACAGGGGCCCCAATCAGCCCCAGCATTTT. It encodes CASSHRGPNQPQHF. The chain has TRBV6-6 and TRBJ1-5; 7 bases map to TRBD1. Per the germline V gene, CDR1 is MNHNY and CDR2 is SVGAGI (reference sequence). Unmatched junction bases numbered 5, after V lost 6 bases and J lost 3 bases. CDR3 length: 14 amino acids.

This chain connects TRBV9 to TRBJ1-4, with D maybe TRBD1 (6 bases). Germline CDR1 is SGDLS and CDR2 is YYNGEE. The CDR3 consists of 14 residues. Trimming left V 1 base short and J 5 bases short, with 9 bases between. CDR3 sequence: CASSVSDRNEKLFF. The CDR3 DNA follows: TGTGCCAGCAGCGTATCGGACAGAAATGAAAAACTGTTTTTT.

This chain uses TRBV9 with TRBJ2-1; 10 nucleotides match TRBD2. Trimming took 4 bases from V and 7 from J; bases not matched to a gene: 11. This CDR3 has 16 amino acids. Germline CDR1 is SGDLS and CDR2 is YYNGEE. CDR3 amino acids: CASSISGTSARNEQFF. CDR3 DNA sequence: TGTGCCAGCAGCATCAGTGGGACTAGCGCCCGAAATGAGCAGTTCTTC.

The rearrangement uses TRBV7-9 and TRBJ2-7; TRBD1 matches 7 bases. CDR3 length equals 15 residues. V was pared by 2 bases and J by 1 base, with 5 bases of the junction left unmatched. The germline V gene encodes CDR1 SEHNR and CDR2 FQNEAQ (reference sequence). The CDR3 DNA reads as TGTGCCAGCAGCTTACCGGGACAGAGGTCCTACGAGCAGTACTTC. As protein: CASSLPGQRSYEQYF.

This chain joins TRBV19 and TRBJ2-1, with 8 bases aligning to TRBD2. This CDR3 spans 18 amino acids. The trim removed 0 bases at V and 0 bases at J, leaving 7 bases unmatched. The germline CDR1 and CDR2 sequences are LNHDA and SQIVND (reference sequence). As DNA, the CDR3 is TGTGCCAGTAGTATAGATCGGGGGGGGCCAAGCTCCTACAATGAGCAGTTCTTC. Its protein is CASSIDRGGPSSYNEQFF.

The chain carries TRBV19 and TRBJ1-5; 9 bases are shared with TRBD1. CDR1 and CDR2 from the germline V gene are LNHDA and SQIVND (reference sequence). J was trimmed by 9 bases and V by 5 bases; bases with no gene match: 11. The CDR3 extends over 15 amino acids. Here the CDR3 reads CASSSRQGDIWPQHF. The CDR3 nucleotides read TGTGCCAGTAGTTCCCGACAGGGGGATATCTGGCCCCAGCATTTT. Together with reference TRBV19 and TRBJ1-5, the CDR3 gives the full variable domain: DGGITQSPKYLFRKEGQNVTLSCEQNLNHDAMYWYRQDPGQGLRLIYYSQIVNDFQKGDIAEGYSVSREKKESFPLTVTSAQKNPTAFYLCASSSRQGDIWPQHFGDGTRLSIL.

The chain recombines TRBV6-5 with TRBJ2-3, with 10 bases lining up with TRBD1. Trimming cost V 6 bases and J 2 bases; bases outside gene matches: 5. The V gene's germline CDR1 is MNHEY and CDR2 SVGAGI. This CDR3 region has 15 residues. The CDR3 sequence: CASRRDRGPTDTQYF. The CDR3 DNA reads TGTGCCAGCAGACGTGACAGGGGGCCCACAGATACGCAGTATTTT.

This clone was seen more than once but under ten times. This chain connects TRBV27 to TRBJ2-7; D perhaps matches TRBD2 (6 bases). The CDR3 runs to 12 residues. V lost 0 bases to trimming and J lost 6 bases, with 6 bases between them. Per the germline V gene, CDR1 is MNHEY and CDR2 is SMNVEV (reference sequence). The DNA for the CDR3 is TGTGCCAGCAGTTTATCGGGGGGCGAGCAGTACTTC. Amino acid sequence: CASSLSGGEQYF.